These 21 T cell receptor beta chains originate from one sample sequenced in a study of shared clonotypes between healthy human individuals. The table came from immunoSEQ multiplex PCR; TCRdb's copy has only in-frame clones and leaves some out. Counted here are 2 million to 2.5 million clones, under 97% occurring once; the ten biggest clones make up roughly 0.13%. The sequencing sample was made of naive CD4+ T cells sorted from blood. As to subset: CD45RA+ positively selected. The origin of the receptors is a man aged 18 to 29 in good health.

The chain uses TRBV27 and TRBJ2-7; D possibly corresponds to TRBD1 (5 bases). Germline V lookup: CDR1 MNHEY, CDR2 SMNVEV (reference sequence). This CDR3 region has 12 residues. V was cut by 5 bases and J by 6 bases, with 11 bases left in between. The CDR3 protein is CASSAQGSEQYF. The CDR3 nucleotides are TGTGCCAGCAGTGCTCAGGGCAGCGAGCAGTACTTC.

This rearrangement joins TRBV5-1 to TRBJ2-3; possible D gene TRBD1, 6 bases. The CDR3 contains 16 residues. Trimming cost V 0 bases and J 2 bases, with 13 bases left between them. The germline V gene has CDR1 SGHRS and CDR2 YFSETQ. The CDR3 sequence is CASSLEGVPITDTQYF. DNA for the CDR3: TGCGCCAGCAGCTTGGAGGGGGTTCCGATCACAGATACGCAGTATTTT. The full variable domain, its missing parts supplied by reference TRBV5-1 and TRBJ2-3, is KAGVTQTPRYLIKTRGQQVTLSCSPISGHRSVSWYQQTPGQGLQFLFEYFSETQRNKGNFPGRFSGRQFSNSRSEMNVSTLELGDSALYLCASSLEGVPITDTQYFGPGTRLTVL.

V usage is TRBV5-6 and J usage is TRBJ2-5; a possible D gene is TRBD1 (6 bases). Germline V gene lookup returns CDR1 SGHDT and CDR2 YYEEEE. This CDR3 region has 15 residues. With 3 bases removed from V and 3 bases from J, the gap between germline ends came to 15 bases. CDR3 sequence reads: CASSSTGWAKETQYF. The CDR3 DNA sequence: TGTGCCAGCAGCTCCACAGGGTGGGCAAAAGAGACCCAGTACTTC. Variable domain in full (rest from reference TRBV5-6 and TRBJ2-5): DAGVTQSPTHLIKTRGQQVTLRCSPKSGHDTVSWYQQALGQGPQFIFQYYEEEERQRGNFPDRFSGHQFPNYSSELNVNALLLGDSALYLCASSSTGWAKETQYFGPGTRLLVL.

To note about this clone: Other DNA sequences from this sample encode an identical CDR3 as well. This chain uses TRBV27 with TRBJ1-1, with 7 nucleotides matching TRBD1. The J segment lost 1 base and the V segment lost 2 bases, leaving 1 base of the junction unmatched. Germline loops: CDR1 MNHEY, CDR2 SMNVEV (reference sequence). The CDR3 is 14 residues long. The CDR3 region is CASSLGTANTEAFF. The CDR3 DNA sequence: TGTGCCAGCAGTTTAGGGACAGCGAACACTGAAGCTTTCTTT.

The J gene is TRBJ1-6, the V gene TRBV7-4, with D possibly matching TRBD1 (5 bases). CDR3 length equals 15 residues. CDR1 SGHVT and CDR2 SQSDAQ come from the germline V gene. V lost 4 bases to trimming and J lost 10 bases, with 17 bases between them. The CDR3, as DNA: TGTGCCAGCAGCTCTATCGACAGTCTCGACTCACCCCTCCACTTT. Translation gives CASSSIDSLDSPLHF.

V is TRBV19 and J is TRBJ1-2; 9 nucleotides align to TRBD1. J lost 7 bases, V lost 5 bases, and 5 bases had no gene match. CDR1 is LNHDA and CDR2 is SQIVND in the germline V gene (reference sequence). The CDR3 consists of 13 residues. CDR3 bases: TGTGCCAGTAGTGTACAGGGGGCCGGTGGCTACACCTTC. Its protein is CASSVQGAGGYTF. Full variable domain (missing parts from reference TRBV19 and TRBJ1-2): DGGITQSPKYLFRKEGQNVTLSCEQNLNHDAMYWYRQDPGQGLRLIYYSQIVNDFQKGDIAEGYSVSREKKESFPLTVTSAQKNPTAFYLCASSVQGAGGYTFGSGTRLTVV.

This chain uses TRBV7-9 with TRBJ2-1; no definite D call. CDR3 length: 12 residues. Germline CDR1 and CDR2: SEHNR and FQNEAQ (reference sequence). V was trimmed by 5 bases and J by 8 bases, leaving 10 bases between them. The CDR3 nucleotides are TGTGCCAGCAGCACCCCTGGTGATGAGCAGTTCTTC. Translating it yields CASSTPGDEQFF.

V usage is TRBV2 and J usage is TRBJ1-6; TRBD1 aligns across 7 bases. Per the germline V gene, CDR1 is SNHLY and CDR2 is FYNNEI. This CDR3 is 15 amino acids long. V was pared by 6 bases and J by 8 bases, with 10 bases of the junction left unmatched. Written as DNA, the CDR3 is TGTGCCAGCAGGAGCGAGACAGGGACTTATTCACCCCTCCACTTT. Translating gives CASRSETGTYSPLHF.

V is TRBV10-3 and J is TRBJ2-6; 7 bases line up with TRBD2. Germline V gene sequence: CDR1 ENHRY, CDR2 SYGVKD. Losses at the gene ends were 10 bases for V and 0 bases for J; bases not matched to a gene: 6. The CDR3 loop spans 15 amino acids. The chain's CDR3 is CATGTTDSGANVLTF. The CDR3 DNA reads TGTGCCACCGGGACTACTGACTCTGGGGCCAACGTCCTGACTTTC.

This chain links TRBV7-2 with TRBJ2-1; a weak D match, TRBD2 (6 bases). Germline CDR1 is SGHTA and CDR2 is FQGNSA. The CDR3 runs to 14 residues. V lost 1 base, J lost 8 bases, and 12 bases lay in between. CDR3 sequence: CASSLGLAHDEQFF. The CDR3, as DNA: TGTGCCAGCAGCTTAGGTCTAGCGCATGATGAGCAGTTCTTC.

The V call is TRBV28, the J call TRBJ1-2; TRBD1 matches 7 bases. The CDR3 extends over 16 amino acids. Germline lookup yields CDR1 MDHEN and CDR2 SYDVKM. V shed 4 bases and J 4 bases; nucleotides not matched to a gene: 12. As DNA, the CDR3 is TGTGCCAGCAGTTCTAACGACAGGGAAAATCTCTATGGCTACACCTTC. Its translation: CASSSNDRENLYGYTF.

Points on this clone: The sample carries other DNA sequences with the same CDR3. J is TRBJ2-7 and V is TRBV5-1, with 10 nucleotides matching TRBD1. The CDR3 is 16 amino acids. V lost 0 bases, J lost 3 bases, and 6 bases stayed unmatched. Germline V gene data show CDR1 as SGHRS and CDR2 as YFSETQ. The CDR3 nucleotides are TGCGCCAGCAGCTTGGGCGGGACAGGGGTGGGCTACGAGCAGTACTTC. Amino acid sequence: CASSLGGTGVGYEQYF.

The chain joins TRBV30 to TRBJ1-6; possible D gene TRBD1, 6 bases. V gave up 4 bases and J gave up 0 bases, with 16 bases separating them. CDR1 and CDR2 (germline): GTSNPN, SVGIG (reference sequence). The CDR3 contains 17 residues. Written as DNA, the CDR3 is TGTGCCTGGACCCGAGCCAAGGACAGCTCCTATAATTCACCCCTCCACTTT. This translates into CAWTRAKDSSYNSPLHF.

The CDR3 nucleotides are TGTGCCAGCAGTGAAGCGCTTCTTGCGGGAGTGGAGACCCAGTACTTC. Its translation is CASSEALLAGVETQYF. The chain couples TRBV6-1 to TRBJ2-5; 7 bases map to TRBD2. Germline V gene data show CDR1 as MNHNS and CDR2 as SASEGT. CDR3 size: 16 residues. The V segment lost 0 bases and the J segment 5 bases; nucleotides outside the gene matches: 9.

The V call is TRBV5-6, the J call TRBJ1-4; D may be TRBD1 (5 bases). Germline CDR1 SGHDT, CDR2 YYEEEE. The V end was cut by 6 bases, the J end by 7 bases, with 16 bases between. The CDR3 is 14 residues long. CDR3 amino acids: CASTRRGVSEKLFF. CDR3 bases: TGTGCCAGCACCCGCCGGGGGGTGAGTGAAAAACTGTTTTTT.

V is TRBV2 and J is TRBJ2-1, with D maybe TRBD1 (6 bases). The germline V gene has CDR1 SNHLY and CDR2 FYNNEI. CDR3 length: 14 residues. Trimming stripped 3 bases from V and 8 bases from J, with 14 bases between. The chain's CDR3 is CASSDRQGIDEQFF. For the CDR3, the DNA is TGTGCCAGCAGTGACAGGCAGGGGATCGATGAGCAGTTCTTC.

In regard to this clone: Other DNA sequences within the sample encode an identical CDR3. This chain uses TRBV11-3 with TRBJ2-7, with D possibly matching TRBD1 (6 bases). This CDR3 comprises 13 residues. Germline V CDR1 and CDR2: SGHNT, YENEEA. The V end was cut by 2 bases, the J end by 6 bases, with 11 bases between. CDR3 residues: CASSLTGISEQYF. The CDR3 coding sequence is TGTGCCAGCAGCTTAACAGGGATCTCCGAGCAGTACTTC.

This clone was observed a single time. V and J are TRBV25-1 and TRBJ1-2; D unresolved. The V gene's germline CDR1 is MGHDK and CDR2 SYGVNS. Trimming removed 6 bases at V and 7 bases at J, with 9 bases between. The CDR3 spans 11 residues. Written as DNA, the CDR3 is TGTGCCAGCAGGTTGTCGGGTGGCTACACCTTC. The encoded protein is CASRLSGGYTF.

The chain recombines TRBV6-1 with TRBJ1-2; D is uncertain. CDR3 length: 13 amino acids. Germline CDR1 reads MNHNS; CDR2 reads SASEGT. V was clipped by 6 bases and J by 0 bases, with 8 bases between them. This CDR3 reads CASRLHANYGYTF. The CDR3 nucleotides read TGTGCCAGCAGGCTGCACGCTAACTATGGCTACACCTTC.

This clone showed up just a few times. Compared with germline, one end of the junction differs, possibly owing to a read error. The rearrangement uses TRBV2 and TRBJ1-2; tentatively, D is TRBD1 (5 bases). Germline values: CDR1 SNHLY, CDR2 FYNNEI. The CDR3 totals 11 residues. CDR3 DNA sequence: TGTGCCAGCAGGACTGACGGGACCGCAGCCTTC. It specifies CASRTDGTAAF.

The chain has TRBV10-3 and TRBJ1-2; 7 bases fit TRBD1. After removal of 3 bases from V and 8 bases from J, the junction contained 9 bases not matched to a gene. Germline loops: CDR1 ENHRY, CDR2 SYGVKD. The CDR3 length is 14 residues. The CDR3 bases are TGTGCCATCAGTGAAAGTCGGGAGGGGGCGGGCTACACCTTC. It encodes CAISESREGAGYTF.